This TCR beta chain was captured by sequencing in a study of blood T cell repertoires in COVID-19. Study overall: From the United States, Italy and Spain came samples of acute and convalescent COVID-19.

Sequenced by immunoSEQ multiplex PCR; TCRdb stores in-frame clones only, minus some. The sample has 150,000 or so clones, 70% to 90% seen once. V lost 8 bases and J lost 3; bases outside the gene matches: 11. Germline CDR1 reads MDHEN; CDR2 reads SYDVKM. The CDR3 consists of 15 residues. The sequencing input was peripheral blood. This clonotype was obtained from a woman aged 55-69 years with COVID-19, enrolled during active disease. This chain links TRBV28 with TRBJ2-3; 7 bases map to TRBD1. The CDR3 DNA follows: TGTGCCAGCCATAGGGGGACAGTTACTACAGATACGCAGTATTTT. This encodes CASHRGTVTTDTQYF.